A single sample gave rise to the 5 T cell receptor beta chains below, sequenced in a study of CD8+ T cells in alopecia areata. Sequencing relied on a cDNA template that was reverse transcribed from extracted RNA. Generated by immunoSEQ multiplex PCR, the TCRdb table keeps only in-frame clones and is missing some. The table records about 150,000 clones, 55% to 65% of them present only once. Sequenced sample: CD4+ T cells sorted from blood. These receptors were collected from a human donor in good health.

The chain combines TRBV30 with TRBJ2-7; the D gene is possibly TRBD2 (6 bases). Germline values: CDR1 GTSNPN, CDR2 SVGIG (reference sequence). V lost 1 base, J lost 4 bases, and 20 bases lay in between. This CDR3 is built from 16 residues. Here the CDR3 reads CAWSGLAAAERYEQYF. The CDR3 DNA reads TGTGCCTGGAGTGGGTTAGCGGCTGCCGAAAGGTACGAGCAGTACTTC.

CDR3 DNA: TGTGCCAGCAGTCCTTCCGGGACAGGGTGGGCTGAAGCTTTCTTT. Translating gives CASSPSGTGWAEAFF. V and J are TRBV6-5 and TRBJ1-1; 9 bases line up with TRBD1. This CDR3 has 15 amino acids. Looked up from germline, CDR1 is MNHEY and CDR2 is SVGAGI. Trimming at V came to 5 bases and at J to 6 bases, leaving 10 bases not matched to a gene.

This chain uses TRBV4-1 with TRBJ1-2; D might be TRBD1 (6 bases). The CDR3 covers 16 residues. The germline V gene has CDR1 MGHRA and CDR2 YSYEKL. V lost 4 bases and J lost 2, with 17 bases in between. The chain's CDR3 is CASSLILRDKNYGYTF. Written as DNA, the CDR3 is TGCGCCAGCAGCCTTATCCTCCGGGACAAAAACTATGGCTACACCTTC.

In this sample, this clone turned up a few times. The CDR3 sequence is CSVLSGSSYNEQFF. The CDR3 DNA reads as TGCAGCGTTCTTAGCGGGAGTTCCTACAATGAGCAGTTCTTC. The chain links TRBV29-1 to TRBJ2-1; 9 bases map to TRBD2. Germline CDR1 reads SQVTM; CDR2 reads ANQGSEA. V gave up 5 bases and J gave up 1 base; unmatched junction bases: 3. This CDR3 region has 14 residues.

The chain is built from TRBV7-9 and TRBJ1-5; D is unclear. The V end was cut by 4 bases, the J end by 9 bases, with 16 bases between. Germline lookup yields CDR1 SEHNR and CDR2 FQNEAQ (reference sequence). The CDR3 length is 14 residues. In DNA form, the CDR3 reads TGTGCCAGCAGCTATCGCGGCACTGAGGGGCCCCAGCATTTT. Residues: CASSYRGTEGPQHF.